This is a list of T cell receptor beta chains from one sample in a study of T cell responses to AZD1222 COVID-19 vaccine. Method: immunoSEQ multiplex PCR; TCRdb's copy keeps in-frame clones and lacks some. The table lists about 83,000 clones, more than 80% of them singletons. The source was peripheral blood, collected on day 0 of AZD1222 vaccination. The receptors stem from an adult in good health. The CDR3 runs from the conserved cysteine through the conserved F or W. Fields, in order: CDR3 length, clone size, D gene, V gene, J gene, CDR3 protein, CDR3 DNA. A D gene is named only where the DNA matches it firmly. Expanded clones get a size class; other rows say once, few or many, or leave the size out.

len: 11; abundance: .; d_gene: .; v_gene: TRBV7-9; j_gene: TRBJ1-2; CDR3aa: CASSLGSGYTF; CDR3nt: TGTGCCAGCAGCTTAGGAAGTGGCTACACCTTC
len: 17; abundance: .; d_gene: .; v_gene: TRBV28; j_gene: TRBJ2-2; CDR3aa: CASSPSPGDSHTGELFF; CDR3nt: TGTGCCAGCAGTCCCTCCCCGGGAGACTCTCACACCGGGGAGCTGTTTTTT
len: 16; abundance: .; d_gene: TRBD1; v_gene: TRBV19; j_gene: TRBJ1-4; CDR3aa: CASSPNTGTEYEKLFF; CDR3nt: TGTGCCAGTAGTCCGAATACCGGGACAGAATATGAAAAACTGTTTTTT
len: 14; abundance: .; d_gene: .; v_gene: TRBV28; j_gene: TRBJ1-3; CDR3aa: CASLDRTSGNTIYF; CDR3nt: TGTGCCAGCCTTGACAGGACCTCTGGAAACACCATATATTTT
len: 15; abundance: .; d_gene: TRBD1; v_gene: TRBV28; j_gene: TRBJ2-7; CDR3aa: CASSRGQGGSYEQYF; CDR3nt: TGTGCCAGCAGTCGAGGACAGGGGGGGTCCTACGAGCAGTACTTC
len: 14; abundance: once; d_gene: .; v_gene: TRBV6-1; j_gene: TRBJ2-1; CDR3aa: CASSEVWGPGEQFF; CDR3nt: TGTGCCAGCAGTGAAGTATGGGGTCCGGGTGAGCAGTTCTTC
len: 13; abundance: .; d_gene: TRBD1; v_gene: TRBV5-1; j_gene: TRBJ1-1; CDR3aa: CATRQGANTEAFF; CDR3nt: TGCGCCACCCGACAGGGGGCGAACACTGAAGCTTTCTTT
len: 14; abundance: .; d_gene: TRBD1; v_gene: TRBV19; j_gene: TRBJ1-2; CDR3aa: CASSAGQGDYGYTF; CDR3nt: TGTGCCAGTAGTGCGGGACAGGGCGACTATGGCTACACCTTC
len: 22; abundance: .; d_gene: TRBD2; v_gene: TRBV12-5; j_gene: TRBJ2-7; CDR3aa: CASGLVRGVELAGGPSSYEQYF; CDR3nt: TGTGCTAGTGGTTTGGTAAGGGGTGTGGAACTAGCGGGAGGGCCGAGCTCCTACGAGCAGTACTTC
len: 13; abundance: once; d_gene: .; v_gene: TRBV2; j_gene: TRBJ1-5; CDR3aa: CASRADGNQPQHF; CDR3nt: TGTGCCAGCAGGGCAGATGGCAATCAGCCCCAGCATTTT
len: 13; abundance: .; d_gene: .; v_gene: TRBV10-3; j_gene: TRBJ2-1; CDR3aa: CAISEASDSEQFF; CDR3nt: TGTGCCATCAGTGAGGCGAGCGATTCTGAGCAGTTCTTC
len: 13; abundance: .; d_gene: .; v_gene: TRBV15; j_gene: TRBJ1-1; CDR3aa: CATSRDMTGEAFF; CDR3nt: TGTGCCACCAGCAGAGATATGACAGGAGAGGCTTTCTTT
len: 16; abundance: once; d_gene: TRBD1; v_gene: TRBV28; j_gene: TRBJ1-4; CDR3aa: CASSLLDRATNEKLFF; CDR3nt: TGTGCCAGCAGTTTACTTGACAGGGCAACTAATGAAAAACTGTTTTTT
len: 13; abundance: .; d_gene: .; v_gene: TRBV24-1; j_gene: TRBJ1-2; CDR3aa: CATSITGPYGYTF; CDR3nt: TGTGCCACCAGTATCACAGGCCCCTATGGCTACACCTTC
len: 14; abundance: .; d_gene: .; v_gene: TRBV28; j_gene: TRBJ2-3; CDR3aa: CASSTRASTDTQYF; CDR3nt: TGTGCCAGCAGTACAAGGGCCAGCACAGATACGCAGTATTTT
len: 16; abundance: few; d_gene: TRBD1; v_gene: TRBV4-2; j_gene: TRBJ1-2; CDR3aa: CASSPKGGQGSGGYTF; CDR3nt: TGTGCCAGCAGCCCTAAGGGGGGACAGGGTTCCGGTGGCTACACCTTC
len: 12; abundance: .; d_gene: .; v_gene: TRBV14; j_gene: TRBJ2-7; CDR3aa: CASSPSLYEQYF; CDR3nt: TGTGCCAGCAGCCCTTCCCTCTACGAGCAGTACTTC
len: 15; abundance: .; d_gene: .; v_gene: TRBV5-4; j_gene: TRBJ2-7; CDR3aa: CASSSSEGGMYEQYF; CDR3nt: TGTGCCAGCAGCTCTTCGGAGGGCGGTATGTACGAGCAGTACTTC
len: 13; abundance: .; d_gene: .; v_gene: TRBV5-6; j_gene: TRBJ1-2; CDR3aa: CASSLEGFYGYTF; CDR3nt: TGTGCCAGCAGCTTGGAGGGCTTCTATGGCTACACCTTC
len: 14; abundance: .; d_gene: TRBD2; v_gene: TRBV20-1; j_gene: TRBJ2-7; CDR3aa: CSASQLAGVGEQYF; CDR3nt: TGCAGTGCTAGTCAACTAGCGGGAGTAGGCGAGCAGTACTTC
len: 17; abundance: .; d_gene: .; v_gene: TRBV28; j_gene: TRBJ1-5; CDR3aa: CASSSLTRGRWNQPQHF; CDR3nt: TGTGCCAGCAGTTCTTTAACGCGGGGGCGATGGAATCAGCCCCAGCATTTT
len: 13; abundance: .; d_gene: .; v_gene: TRBV6-6; j_gene: TRBJ1-5; CDR3aa: CASTVYSNQPQHF; CDR3nt: TGTGCCAGCACGGTCTATAGCAATCAGCCCCAGCATTTT
len: 12; abundance: .; d_gene: .; v_gene: TRBV6-5; j_gene: TRBJ2-7; CDR3aa: CATRTGSGEQYF; CDR3nt: TGTGCCACCCGAACAGGGTCAGGCGAGCAGTACTTC
len: 17; abundance: .; d_gene: TRBD2; v_gene: TRBV5-4; j_gene: TRBJ2-7; CDR3aa: CASSLGLGGGGSYEQYF; CDR3nt: TGTGCCAGCAGCTTAGGACTAGGCGGGGGAGGCTCCTACGAGCAGTACTTC
len: 17; abundance: once; d_gene: TRBD2; v_gene: TRBV24-1; j_gene: TRBJ2-3; CDR3aa: CATSDPWPSGSADTQYF; CDR3nt: TGTGCCACCAGTGACCCTTGGCCTAGCGGGAGCGCAGATACGCAGTATTTT
len: 18; abundance: .; d_gene: TRBD1; v_gene: TRBV7-8; j_gene: TRBJ2-2; CDR3aa: CASSRGNRDRGRSGELFF; CDR3nt: TGTGCCAGCAGCCGAGGGAACCGGGACAGGGGGCGGTCCGGGGAGCTGTTTTTT
len: 16; abundance: .; d_gene: .; v_gene: TRBV25-1; j_gene: TRBJ2-3; CDR3aa: CASSDQSPRSTDTQYF; CDR3nt: TGTGCCAGCAGTGACCAGAGTCCAAGGAGTACAGATACGCAGTATTTT
len: 14; abundance: .; d_gene: TRBD1; v_gene: TRBV5-4; j_gene: TRBJ1-5; CDR3aa: CASSSDRGGQPQHF; CDR3nt: TGTGCCAGCAGCTCGGACAGGGGGGGACAGCCCCAGCATTTT
len: 12; abundance: .; d_gene: .; v_gene: TRBV3-1/TRBV3-2; j_gene: TRBJ1-2; CDR3aa: CASSQGLGVATF; CDR3nt: TGTGCCAGCAGCCAAGGGCTTGGGGTGGCCACCTTC
len: 15; abundance: .; d_gene: .; v_gene: TRBV5-1; j_gene: TRBJ2-7; CDR3aa: CASSGSGSAAYEQYF; CDR3nt: TGCGCCAGCAGTGGTTCGGGAAGTGCAGCCTACGAGCAGTACTTC
len: 14; abundance: .; d_gene: TRBD1; v_gene: TRBV29-1; j_gene: TRBJ1-2; CDR3aa: CSVLDRGRNYGYTF; CDR3nt: TGCAGCGTTTTGGACAGGGGCCGCAACTATGGCTACACCTTC
len: 12; abundance: .; d_gene: .; v_gene: TRBV7-8; j_gene: TRBJ1-5; CDR3aa: CASSPANQPQHF; CDR3nt: TGTGCCAGCAGCCCCGCGAATCAGCCCCAGCATTTT
len: 14; abundance: once; d_gene: TRBD2; v_gene: TRBV6-5; j_gene: TRBJ2-3; CDR3aa: CASWTSSSTDTQYF; CDR3nt: TGTGCCAGCTGGACTAGCTCTAGCACAGATACGCAGTATTTT
len: 14; abundance: .; d_gene: .; v_gene: TRBV5-1; j_gene: TRBJ2-5; CDR3aa: CASSPSDSQETQYF; CDR3nt: TGCGCCAGCAGCCCGTCTGACAGCCAAGAGACCCAGTACTTC
len: 16; abundance: .; d_gene: TRBD1; v_gene: TRBV24-1; j_gene: TRBJ2-3; CDR3aa: CATSDVRQGQADTQYF; CDR3nt: TGTGCCACCAGTGATGTCCGACAGGGGCAGGCAGATACGCAGTATTTT
len: 16; abundance: .; d_gene: .; v_gene: TRBV10-3; j_gene: TRBJ1-1; CDR3aa: CAISDHLRGTGTEAFF; CDR3nt: TGTGCCATCAGTGACCACCTTCGGGGCACGGGCACTGAAGCTTTCTTT
len: 14; abundance: .; d_gene: .; v_gene: TRBV7-8; j_gene: TRBJ2-1; CDR3aa: CASSLEAWSNEQFF; CDR3nt: TGTGCCAGCAGCTTAGAAGCGTGGTCAAATGAGCAGTTCTTC
len: 13; abundance: few; d_gene: TRBD1; v_gene: TRBV18; j_gene: TRBJ1-2; CDR3aa: CASSPDRDNGYTF; CDR3nt: TGTGCCAGCTCCCCGGACAGGGACAATGGCTACACCTTC
len: 16; abundance: .; d_gene: .; v_gene: TRBV7-6; j_gene: TRBJ2-2; CDR3aa: CASSSSYGENTGELFF; CDR3nt: TGTGCCAGCAGCTCTTCTTACGGGGAGAACACCGGGGAGCTGTTTTTT
len: 15; abundance: .; d_gene: TRBD2; v_gene: TRBV3-1/TRBV3-2; j_gene: TRBJ2-5; CDR3aa: CASSLGTSGRETQYF; CDR3nt: TGTGCCAGCAGCCTCGGGACTAGCGGGCGAGAGACCCAGTACTTC
len: 12; abundance: .; d_gene: .; v_gene: TRBV18; j_gene: TRBJ1-2; CDR3aa: CASSPVGQGYTF; CDR3nt: TGTGCCAGCTCACCAGTGGGGCAAGGCTACACCTTC